The table lists the clone carrying this T cell receptor (beta chain) with a few counts. V was pared by 0 bases and J by 6 bases, with 12 bases of the junction left unmatched. Germline V gene data show CDR1 as LNHNV and CDR2 as YYDKDF (reference sequence). There are 17 residues in the CDR3. Each CDR3 protein gets one entry after TCRdb re-called the RT-PCR reads with MiXCR. The table shows about 410,000 distinct CDR3 sequences, with around 16% occurring only once. This specimen comes from a study of patients and donors after allogeneic stem cell transplantation. Sequencing input: blood, either unsorted or a sorted T cell fraction (not recorded which). The sequence was obtained from a human donor who was either an allogeneic HSCT recipient or a stem cell or donor lymphocyte infusion donor (not recorded which). It is not recorded whose cells these are; they may come from a transplant donor. The chain employs TRBV15 and TRBJ2-7, with 9 nucleotides matching TRBD1. The CDR3 region is CATSRDLLGTGPFEQYF. The CDR3 DNA reads TGTGCCACCAGCAGAGATCTTTTGGGGACAGGGCCGTTCGAGCAGTACTTC. The full variable domain, rest sourced from reference TRBV15 and TRBJ2-7, is DAMVIQNPRYQVTQFGKPVTLSCSQTLNHNVMYWYQQKSSQAPKLLFHYYDKDFNNEADTPDNFQSRRPNTSFCFLDIRSPGLGDTAMYLCATSRDLLGTGPFEQYFGPGTRLTVT.